This T cell receptor (beta chain) was captured by sequencing in a study of early T cells in non-severe SARS-CoV-2 infection. In TCRdb, the 5' RACE reads were re-called with MiXCR into one record per CDR3 protein. The table records some 50,000 distinct CDR3 sequences, about 10% of them present only once. Trimming took off 3 bases at V and 11 bases at J, with 4 bases between the two ends. The germline CDR1 and CDR2 sequences are GTSNPN and SVGIG (reference sequence). The CDR3 loop spans 8 amino acids. This clonotype has just a few counts. Sequencing was done on a sample of whole blood. The receptor comes from an adult who was a healthcare worker with PCR-confirmed SARS-CoV-2 infection or an uninfected control (not recorded which). The genes are TRBV30 and TRBJ1-1; D remains ambiguous. Here the CDR3 reads CAWRDAFF. CDR3 in DNA: TGTGCCTGGAGGGATGCTTTCTTT. The whole variable domain, filled in from reference TRBV30 and TRBJ1-1, reads SQTIHQWPATLVQPVGSPLSLECTVEGTSNPNLYWYRQAAGRGLQLLFYSVGIGQISSEVPQNLSASRPQDRQFILSSKKLLLSDSGFYLCAWRDAFFGQGTRLTVV.